This is a list of T cell receptor beta chains from one sample in a study of blood T cell repertoires in COVID-19. Repertoires were generated with immunoSEQ multiplex PCR, while TCRdb's copy carries only in-frame clones and drops some. This table holds over 150,000 clones, about 79% found once. Source material: peripheral blood. These receptor sequences come from a human donor in a cohort sampled during active COVID-19. CDR3s include the opening cysteine and the closing phenylalanine or tryptophan. The D gene is left open where the match is weak. Only some rows state a clone size, as once, few, many or a class for expanded clones.

CDR3,DNA,V,J,size,D
CASSSGGSGNTIYF,TGTGCCAGCAGCTCGGGTGGGTCTGGAAACACCATATATTTT,TRBV7-2,TRBJ1-3,NA,NA
CASSPRSSGRASYNEQFF,TGTGCCAGCTCACCACGGTCTAGCGGGAGGGCCAGCTACAATGAGCAGTTCTTC,TRBV18,TRBJ2-1,NA,TRBD2
CASSLATGVISPSEDEQFF,TGCGCCAGCAGTCTTGCGACAGGTGTGATCTCGCCCTCCGAGGATGAGCAGTTCTTC,TRBV23-1,TRBJ2-1,NA,NA
CASSLDRGSEKLFF,TGTGCCAGCAGTTTGGACAGGGGAAGTGAAAAACTGTTTTTT,TRBV27,TRBJ1-4,NA,TRBD1
CASSLGALTYEKLFF,TGCGCCAGCAGCTTGGGGGCCTTAACGTATGAAAAACTGTTTTTT,TRBV5-1,TRBJ1-4,NA,NA
CATSSSGSTDTQYF,TGTGCCACCAGTTCTAGCGGGAGTACAGATACGCAGTATTTT,TRBV24-1,TRBJ2-3,NA,TRBD2
CASSRGPGTGSEREKLFF,TGTGCCAGCAGCCGCGGTCCCGGGACAGGGTCCGAACGAGAAAAACTGTTTTTT,TRBV13,TRBJ1-4,NA,TRBD1
CASWRVGGANVLTF,TGTGCCAGTTGGAGGGTCGGTGGGGCCAACGTCCTGACTTTC,TRBV2,TRBJ2-6,once,NA
CAWSRQAGTEAFF,TGTGCCTGGAGCAGACAGGCCGGCACTGAAGCTTTCTTT,TRBV30,TRBJ1-1,once,NA
CASSSNIGTGNYGYTF,TGTGCCAGCAGTTCCAACATTGGGACAGGGAACTATGGCTACACCTTC,TRBV27,TRBJ1-2,once,TRBD1
CASNNPGLAGLSSYNEQFF,TGTGCCAGTAATAACCCGGGACTAGCGGGGTTGAGCTCCTACAATGAGCAGTTCTTC,TRBV19,TRBJ2-1,NA,TRBD2
CASSIPRPAGGRNEQFF,TGTGCCAGTAGTATCCCACGCCCAGCGGGAGGGCGCAATGAGCAGTTCTTC,TRBV19,TRBJ2-1,NA,TRBD2
CASSIRDRVTGELFF,TGTGCCAGCTCCATTCGGGACAGGGTGACCGGGGAGCTGTTTTTT,TRBV18,TRBJ2-2,once,TRBD1
CASSLSPMNYGYTF,TGTGCCAGCAGTTTATCTCCCATGAACTATGGCTACACCTTC,TRBV27,TRBJ1-2,NA,NA
CATSDLAGGMTGELFF,TGTGCCACCAGTGATTTGGCAGGGGGGATGACCGGGGAGCTGTTTTTT,TRBV24-1,TRBJ2-2,NA,NA
CASSLRASGRVEQYF,TGTGCCAGCAGCTTGAGGGCTAGCGGGAGAGTCGAGCAGTACTTC,TRBV5-4,TRBJ2-7,NA,TRBD2
CASSQGDRGDEKLFF,TGCGCCAGCAGCCAAGGGGACAGGGGAGATGAAAAACTGTTTTTT,TRBV4-1,TRBJ1-4,NA,TRBD1
CASSSGLGLAVDTQYF,TGTGCCAGCAGCTCAGGATTGGGACTAGCGGTGGATACGCAGTATTTT,TRBV7-9,TRBJ2-3,NA,TRBD2
CASSSYRGTNTEAFF,TGTGCCAGCAGTTCCTACAGGGGAACGAACACTGAAGCTTTCTTT,TRBV6-5,TRBJ1-1,NA,TRBD1
CASRSAGASWHEQYF,TGTGCCAGCAGAAGCGCTGGGGCCAGTTGGCACGAGCAGTACTTC,TRBV27,TRBJ2-7,once,NA
CASSSQAGGPADTQYF,TGTGCCAGCAGTTCTCAAGCGGGAGGGCCCGCAGATACGCAGTATTTT,TRBV7-9,TRBJ2-3,NA,TRBD2
CASSLPPTGTSGRPGELFF,TGCGCCAGCAGCTTGCCGCCCACCGGGACTAGCGGGAGGCCCGGGGAGCTGTTTTTT,TRBV5-1,TRBJ2-2,NA,TRBD2
CASSITQADDEAFF,TGTGCCAGTAGTATAACCCAGGCAGATGATGAAGCTTTCTTT,TRBV19,TRBJ1-1,many,NA
CASSLPGQGPGELFF,TGCGCCAGCAGCTTGCCCGGACAGGGGCCCGGGGAGCTGTTTTTT,TRBV5-1,TRBJ2-2,NA,TRBD1
CSVGPGVNNEQFF,TGCAGCGTTGGGCCGGGAGTGAACAATGAGCAGTTCTTC,TRBV29-1,TRBJ2-1,NA,NA